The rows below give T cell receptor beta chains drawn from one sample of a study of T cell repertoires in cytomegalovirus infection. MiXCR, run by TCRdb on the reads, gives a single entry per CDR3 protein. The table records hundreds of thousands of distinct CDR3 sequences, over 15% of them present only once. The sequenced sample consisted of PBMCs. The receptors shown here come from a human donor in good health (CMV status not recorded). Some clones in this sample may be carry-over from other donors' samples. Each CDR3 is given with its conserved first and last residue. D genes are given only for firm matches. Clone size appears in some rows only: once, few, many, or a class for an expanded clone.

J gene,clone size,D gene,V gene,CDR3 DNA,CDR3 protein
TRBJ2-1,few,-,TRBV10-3,TGTGCCATCAGTGAGTCCCGCGGAAGCTCCTACAATGAGCAGTTCTTC,CAISESRGSSYNEQFF
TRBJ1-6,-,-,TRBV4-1,TGCGCCAGCAGCCAACCCGATAAGGACAATCGGAGCTCCTATAATTCACCCCTCCACTTT,CASSQPDKDNRSSYNSPLHF
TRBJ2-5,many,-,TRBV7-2,TGTGCCAGCAGGCCACAGGGTTCGGGAGGAGAGACCCAGTACTTC,CASRPQGSGGETQYF
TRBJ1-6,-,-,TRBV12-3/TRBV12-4,TGTGCCAGCAGTCCTCAGAAAATGGGGTCACCCCTCCACTTT,CASSPQKMGSPLHF
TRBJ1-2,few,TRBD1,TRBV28,TGTGCCAGCAGTCCCTGGACAGGGCCCCATGGCTACACCTTC,CASSPWTGPHGYTF
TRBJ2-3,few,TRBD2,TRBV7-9,TGTGCCAGCAGCCCGGGACTAGCCAACTCCAACACAGATACGCAGTATTTT,CASSPGLANSNTDTQYF
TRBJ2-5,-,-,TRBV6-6,TGTGCCAGCACTAGGGACGGAAAGACCCAGTACTTC,CASTRDGKTQYF
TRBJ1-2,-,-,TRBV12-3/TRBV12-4,TGTGCCAGCAGTTTAGTCCCTTACAGGAAGACTTACTATGGCTACACCTTC,CASSLVPYRKTYYGYTF
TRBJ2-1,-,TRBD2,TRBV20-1,TGCAGTGCTAGGACTAGCGGGGGGGCCGTGCCCAATGAGCAGTTCTTC,CSARTSGGAVPNEQFF
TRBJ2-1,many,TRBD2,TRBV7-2,TGTGCCAGCAGCAAAATCTGGTGGACTAGCGGGGGGACAACCCAGTTCTTC,CASSKIWWTSGGTTQFF
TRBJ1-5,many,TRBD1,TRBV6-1,TGTGCCAGCGGTTTATTGGCAGGGGGTAAGGGCAATCAGCCCCAGCATTTT,CASGLLAGGKGNQPQHF
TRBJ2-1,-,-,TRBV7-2,TGTGCCAGCAGCTTAGGCCCTTTCAATGAGCAGTTCTTC,CASSLGPFNEQFF
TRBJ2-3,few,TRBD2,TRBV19,TGTGCCAGTAGTGCCCAGGGACTAGCGGGGATGGATACGCAGTATTTT,CASSAQGLAGMDTQYF
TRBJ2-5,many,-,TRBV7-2,TGTGCCAGCAGCCGGGCGGGTAGAAAAGTAAACGAGACCCAGTACTTC,CASSRAGRKVNETQYF
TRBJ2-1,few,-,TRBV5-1,TGCGCCGGCAGCTTGGAGGGGGCCTACAATGAGCAGTTCTTC,CAGSLEGAYNEQFF
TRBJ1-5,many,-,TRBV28,TGTGCCAGCAGTTTGGACGGGGTGGTCGGTCAGCCCCAGCATTTT,CASSLDGVVGQPQHF
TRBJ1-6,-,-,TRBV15,TGTGCCACCAGCGGGACCGGCAATTCACCCCTCCACTTT,CATSGTGNSPLHF
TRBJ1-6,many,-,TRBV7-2,TGTGCCAGCAGTCAAAGCGACGGACGATCACCCCTCCACTTT,CASSQSDGRSPLHF
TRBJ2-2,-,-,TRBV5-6,TGTGCCAGCACCTCCCTGCCGGGCGATAACACCGGGGAGCTGTTTTTT,CASTSLPGDNTGELFF
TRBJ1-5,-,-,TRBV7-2,TGTGCCAGCAGTCAGAGGGGACAGCCCCAGCATTTT,CASSQRGQPQHF
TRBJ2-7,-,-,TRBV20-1,TGCAGTGCTAGAGATCTGACTAGACTAGGCGAGCAGTACTTC,CSARDLTRLGEQYF
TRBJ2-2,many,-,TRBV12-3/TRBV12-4,TGTGCCAGCAGTCCGGGACTCGTGGGGACCGGGGAGCTGTTTTTT,CASSPGLVGTGELFF
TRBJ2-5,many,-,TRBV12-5,TGTGCTAGTGGTTTAGGCGGGGATCGAGAGACCCAGTACTTC,CASGLGGDRETQYF
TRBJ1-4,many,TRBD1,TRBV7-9,TGTGCCAGCAGCCCAGGGACAGACCTTAATGAAAAACTGTTTTTT,CASSPGTDLNEKLFF
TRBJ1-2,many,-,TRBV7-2,TGTGCCAGCAGCCCCTTGGGAGGGGGGACGGACTATGGCTACACCTTC,CASSPLGGGTDYGYTF
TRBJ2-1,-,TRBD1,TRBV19,TGTGCCAGTAGTACAGGACAGGGGGCCGGTGAGCAGTTCTTC,CASSTGQGAGEQFF
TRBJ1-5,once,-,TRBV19,TGTGCCAGTAGTATAAGCTCCGGGGGTCAGCCCCAGCATTTT,CASSISSGGQPQHF
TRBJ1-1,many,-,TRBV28,TGTGCCAGCAGCCGACACAGTTTGAACACTGAAGCTTTCTTT,CASSRHSLNTEAFF
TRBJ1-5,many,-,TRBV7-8,TGTGCCAGCAGCTCCGGGACACATAGCAATCAGCCCCAGCATTTT,CASSSGTHSNQPQHF
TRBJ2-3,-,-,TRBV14,TGTGCCAGCAGCCAGTATATAGACACAGATACGCAGTATTTT,CASSQYIDTDTQYF
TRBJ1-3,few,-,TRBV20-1,TGCAGTGCTAGAGATCGAGAGGGTGCAACTGGAAACACCATATATTTT,CSARDREGATGNTIYF